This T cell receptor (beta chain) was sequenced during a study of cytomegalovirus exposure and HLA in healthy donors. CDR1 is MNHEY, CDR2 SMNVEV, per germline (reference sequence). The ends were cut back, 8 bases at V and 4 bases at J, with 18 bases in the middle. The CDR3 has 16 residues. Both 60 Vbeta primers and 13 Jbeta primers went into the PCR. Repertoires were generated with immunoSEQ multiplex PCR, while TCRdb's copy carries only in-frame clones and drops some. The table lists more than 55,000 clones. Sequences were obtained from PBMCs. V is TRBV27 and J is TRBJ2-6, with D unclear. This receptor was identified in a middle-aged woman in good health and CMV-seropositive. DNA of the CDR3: TGTGCCAGCCGCAATCATTCCTACCCAGGGGCCAACGTCCTGACTTTC. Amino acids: CASRNHSYPGANVLTF.